This TCR beta chain was documented in a study of T cells expressing NK-cell markers. For the study at large: Among the eight sequenced donors, seven tested HCMV-seropositive and one tested seronegative.

This CDR3 has 14 residues. Per germline, CDR1 SGHTA and CDR2 FQGNSA. The authors made TCR beta cDNA libraries by 5'RACE template switching. This switching added a universal primer site and UMIs. TCRdb reprocessed the 5' RACE reads and keeps a single row for each CDR3 protein, giving no DNA. The sample totals approximately 420,000 distinct CDR3 sequences. Study-wide points: Expanded NKG2C+ T cell clones were not confirmed as HCMV-specific. Topping the CD3+CD56-NKG2C+ fraction as well were these clonotypes, in several donors.

In the case of this clonotype: No antigen is known for it.

V gene TRBV7-2 combines with J gene TRBJ2-1. The source material was blood T cells: a sorted CD56 or NKG2C T cell subset, CD4+ or CD8+ T cells, or bulk PBMC T cells (not recorded which). The clonotype originates from a woman aged 45-59 years in good health. The CDR3 loop reads CASSLDVGYNEQFF.